What follows is one T cell receptor (beta chain) and its context. This specimen comes from a study of blood T cell repertoires in COVID-19. V shed 6 bases and J 4 bases; nucleotides not matched to a gene: 5. The V gene's germline CDR1 is GTSNPN and CDR2 SVGIG (reference sequence). The CDR3 has 14 residues. Per the authors' pipeline: The assay estimated nucleated cells by amplifying reference gene primers. TCRdb keeps only in-frame clones here, not all; method: immunoSEQ multiplex PCR. From that table come the V and J calls and clone size; the DNA was used to work out D and trimming. The sample lists 350,000 to 500,000 clones; around 90% were seen once.

The sample comprised peripheral blood. The V gene is TRBV30, the J gene TRBJ2-2; 10 bases map to TRBD1. The sequence was obtained from a man aged 18-30 years with COVID-19, enrolled during active disease. CDR3 sequence: CACRQGAVTGELFF. DNA of the CDR3: TGTGCCTGTCGACAGGGGGCTGTCACCGGGGAGCTGTTTTTT.